A selection of T cell receptor beta chains follows, all from one sample in a study of T-cell reconstitution after alpha-beta-depleted transplantation in children. TCRdb re-derived calls from the PCR reads in MiXCR, one entry per CDR3 protein. The sample carries a few hundred thousand distinct CDR3 sequences, roughly 20% recorded once. The specimen comprised PBMCs from the stem cell graft donor, sampled from the stem cell graft. These receptors all come from a human donor who donated a stem cell graft to a child with acute myeloid leukemia. CDR3s leave out the opening cysteine and the closing phenylalanine or tryptophan. A D gene is named only where the DNA matches it firmly. Clone size is not always given. Where it is, it says once, few, many or a class for expanded clones.

size	D	V	length	J	CDR3
many	.	TRBV20-1	10	TRBJ2-7	SAPLNSYEQY
.	.	TRBV6-5	13	TRBJ1-5	ASSYNGAGDQPQH
.	TRBD1	TRBV29-1	16	TRBJ2-6	SVDQSRAGGHGANVLT
few	.	TRBV28	11	TRBJ2-7	ASSTGLVSEQY
many	TRBD2	TRBV20-1	12	TRBJ2-1	SARISGTYNEQF
few	.	TRBV20-1	12	TRBJ1-4	SARETGWNEKLF
.	.	TRBV5-1	15	TRBJ2-7	ASSLTSGQNARGEQY
.	.	TRBV5-5	14	TRBJ2-3	ASSLAFSLSTDTQY
few	.	TRBV12-3/TRBV12-4	13	TRBJ2-4	ASSHPSEAKNIQY
.	.	TRBV6-1	14	TRBJ1-2	ASSFGWGADNYGYT
many	.	TRBV4-2	11	TRBJ1-6	ASSQGAVSPLH
few	TRBD2	TRBV12-3/TRBV12-4	15	TRBJ2-1	ASSGGTSGRFYNEQF
.	TRBD1	TRBV4-1	14	TRBJ2-7	ASSHRPGQGAPEQY
.	.	TRBV28	14	TRBJ2-5	ASSLEEGFLGETQY
.	TRBD2	TRBV4-3	15	TRBJ2-1	ASSQDGAGEGYNEQF
few	TRBD1	TRBV29-1	13	TRBJ2-7	SVDSGTGVPYEQY
.	.	TRBV5-1	12	TRBJ1-1	ASSYRDLNTEAF
.	TRBD2	TRBV7-3	16	TRBJ2-2	ASSYLGLAGANTGELF
many	TRBD2	TRBV20-1	13	TRBJ2-5	SAQPAGGRMKTQY
many	.	TRBV12-3/TRBV12-4	9	TRBJ1-5	ASSFDLSQH
few	.	TRBV27	13	TRBJ1-5	ASSPRAWGDQPQH
many	TRBD2	TRBV5-1	13	TRBJ2-1	ASSFLAGPGNEQF
.	TRBD1	TRBV28	11	TRBJ1-2	ATTGDREYGYT
.	.	TRBV28	12	TRBJ1-1	ASSLAGAHTEAF
once	.	TRBV18	13	TRBJ1-3	ASSPYGTLGNTIY
few	.	TRBV29-1	11	TRBJ2-7	SVYGQLSYEQY
many	.	TRBV29-1	12	TRBJ2-1	SVVRHRTNSEQF
few	TRBD1	TRBV5-5	12	TRBJ2-7	ASAGQGLWGEQY
many	.	TRBV10-3	12	TRBJ1-1	AISEGLANTEAF
few	TRBD2	TRBV28	13	TRBJ2-7	ASSTRLAGVYEQY
few	.	TRBV9	14	TRBJ2-5	ASSVGSHTNQETQY
few	.	TRBV5-1	11	TRBJ1-4	ASSPLGYEKLF
many	.	TRBV29-1	9	TRBJ2-3	SVERPDTQY
few	TRBD2	TRBV28	15	TRBJ2-3	ASSYRLAGGPTDTQY
many	TRBD1	TRBV12-3/TRBV12-4	13	TRBJ1-6	ASSRTGQDNSPLH
many	TRBD2	TRBV25-1	14	TRBJ2-3	ASSEFMAGVTDTQY
.	.	TRBV30	9	TRBJ1-3	AWSVGNTIY
.	.	TRBV5-1	13	TRBJ1-1	ASSLLRGARTEAF
few	.	TRBV12-3/TRBV12-4	10	TRBJ1-4	ASAQEGEKLF
many	.	TRBV20-1	11	TRBJ1-5	SARVMENQPQH
.	TRBD1	TRBV3-1	14	TRBJ2-3	ASSPLDRVSTDTQY
.	.	TRBV7-2	13	TRBJ1-2	ASSPQTVGNYGYT
few	.	TRBV12-3/TRBV12-4	11	TRBJ2-7	ASSPRELGEQY
few	.	TRBV15	14	TRBJ2-7	ATSRGGGVRAYEQY
few	.	TRBV15	13	TRBJ2-5	ATSRAPRGRETQY
few	.	TRBV6-2/TRBV6-3	13	TRBJ2-7	ASSPPGPPRYEQY
few	TRBD2	TRBV28	11	TRBJ2-1	ASTSGVYNEQF
.	.	TRBV9	14	TRBJ2-6	ASSDPWARGANVLT